The 4 T cell receptor beta chains given below trace back to one sample, sequenced in a study of blood T cell repertoires in COVID-19. Repertoires were generated with immunoSEQ multiplex PCR, while TCRdb's copy carries only in-frame clones and drops some. The data hold about 220,000 clones, with 88% observed a single time. The sequencing input was PBMCs or T cells enriched from blood (not recorded which). The receptor source for this set is a woman aged 25 to 45 who had recovered from COVID-19.

The sample holds one count of this clone. The chain carries TRBV19 and TRBJ1-6; 10 bases align to TRBD1. Germline loops: CDR1 LNHDA, CDR2 SQIVND (reference sequence). This CDR3 is 18 amino acids long. The ends lost 8 bases at V and 7 bases at J; junction bases unmatched: 17. The DNA for the CDR3 is TGTGCCAGTGGTTTGCGACCCTGGGGGGACAGGGGCAATTCACCCCTCCACTTT. This translates into CASGLRPWGDRGNSPLHF. Full variable domain (remainder filled in from reference TRBV19 and TRBJ1-6): DGGITQSPKYLFRKEGQNVTLSCEQNLNHDAMYWYRQDPGQGLRLIYYSQIVNDFQKGDIAEGYSVSREKKESFPLTVTSAQKNPTAFYLCASGLRPWGDRGNSPLHFGNGTRLTVT.

This clone showed up just once. The rearrangement links TRBV5-5 to TRBJ2-5, with D tentatively TRBD2 (5 bases). Germline V CDR1 and CDR2: SGHKS, YYEKEE (reference sequence). The V gene lost 0 bases and the J gene lost 0 bases, with 12 bases spanning the gap. The CDR3 sequence is 16 residues long. DNA of the CDR3: TGTGCCAGCAGCTTGGAATCTTTCGGGGACCAAGAGACCCAGTACTTC. Translating gives CASSLESFGDQETQYF.

This chain connects TRBV7-2 to TRBJ2-5; perhaps TRBD1 as D (5 bases). The CDR3 length is 14 residues. Trimming pared 1 base from V and 5 bases from J, leaving 11 bases between. Germline lookup yields CDR1 SGHTA and CDR2 FQGNSA. CDR3 sequence: CASSLDRFDETQYF. In DNA form, the CDR3 reads TGTGCCAGCAGCTTAGACAGGTTCGATGAGACCCAGTACTTC.

V usage is TRBV18 and J usage is TRBJ1-2, with 7 bases aligning to TRBD1. The CDR3 runs to 13 residues. The trim removed 3 bases at V and 2 bases at J, leaving 0 bases unmatched. Germline CDR1 is KGHSH and CDR2 is LQKENI. The DNA for the CDR3 is TGTGCCAGCTCACCGGGACAGAACTATGGCTACACCTTC. The encoded protein is CASSPGQNYGYTF.